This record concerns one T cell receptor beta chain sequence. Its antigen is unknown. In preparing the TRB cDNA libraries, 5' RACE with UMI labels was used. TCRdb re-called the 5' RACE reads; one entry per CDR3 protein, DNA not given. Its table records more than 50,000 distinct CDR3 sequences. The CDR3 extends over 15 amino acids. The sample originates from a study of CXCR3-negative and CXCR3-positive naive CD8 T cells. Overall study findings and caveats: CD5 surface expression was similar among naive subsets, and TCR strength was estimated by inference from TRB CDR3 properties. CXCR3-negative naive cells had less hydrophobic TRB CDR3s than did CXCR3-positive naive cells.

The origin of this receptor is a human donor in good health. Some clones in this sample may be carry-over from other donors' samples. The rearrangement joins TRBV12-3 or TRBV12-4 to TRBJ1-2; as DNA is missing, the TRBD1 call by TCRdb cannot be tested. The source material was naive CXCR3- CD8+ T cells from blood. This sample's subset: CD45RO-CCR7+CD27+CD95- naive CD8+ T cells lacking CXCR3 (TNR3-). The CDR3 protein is CASSLRLRQDYGYTF.